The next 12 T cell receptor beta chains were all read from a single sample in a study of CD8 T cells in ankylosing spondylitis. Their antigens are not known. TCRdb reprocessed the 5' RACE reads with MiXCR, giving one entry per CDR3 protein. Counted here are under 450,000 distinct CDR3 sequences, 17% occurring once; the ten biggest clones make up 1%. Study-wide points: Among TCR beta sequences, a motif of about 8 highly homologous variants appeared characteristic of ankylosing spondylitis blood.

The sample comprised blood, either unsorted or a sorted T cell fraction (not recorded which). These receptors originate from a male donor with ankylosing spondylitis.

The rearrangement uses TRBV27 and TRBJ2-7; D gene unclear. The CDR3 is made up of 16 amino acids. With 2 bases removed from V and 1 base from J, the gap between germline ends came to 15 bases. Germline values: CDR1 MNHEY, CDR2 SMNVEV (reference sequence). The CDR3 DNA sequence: TGTGCCAGCAGTTTAATCGGTGGGCCAAGGTCCTACGAGCAGTACTTC. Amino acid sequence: CASSLIGGPRSYEQYF.

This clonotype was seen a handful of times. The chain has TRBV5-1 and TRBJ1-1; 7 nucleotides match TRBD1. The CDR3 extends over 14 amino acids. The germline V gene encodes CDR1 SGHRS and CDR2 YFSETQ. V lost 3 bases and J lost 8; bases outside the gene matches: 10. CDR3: CASSSGTVQQEAFF. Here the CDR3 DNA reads TGCGCCAGCAGCTCCGGGACAGTCCAACAAGAAGCTTTCTTT.

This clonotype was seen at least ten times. CDR3 sequence reads: CASTVSRVYYGYTF. DNA for the CDR3: TGTGCCAGCACGGTCTCAAGGGTTTACTATGGCTACACCTTC. V and J are TRBV28 and TRBJ1-2; no reliable D call. The germline CDR1 and CDR2 sequences are MDHEN and SYDVKM. The CDR3 has 14 residues. The V and J ends lost 7 bases and 3 bases respectively, with 15 bases between them.

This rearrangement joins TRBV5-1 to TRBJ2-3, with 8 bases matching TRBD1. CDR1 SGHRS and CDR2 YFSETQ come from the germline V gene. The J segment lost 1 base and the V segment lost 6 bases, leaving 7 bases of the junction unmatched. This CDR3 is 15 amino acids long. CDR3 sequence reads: CASTLTGDGTDTQYF. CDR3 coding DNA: TGCGCCAGCACCCTGACAGGGGATGGCACAGATACGCAGTATTTT.

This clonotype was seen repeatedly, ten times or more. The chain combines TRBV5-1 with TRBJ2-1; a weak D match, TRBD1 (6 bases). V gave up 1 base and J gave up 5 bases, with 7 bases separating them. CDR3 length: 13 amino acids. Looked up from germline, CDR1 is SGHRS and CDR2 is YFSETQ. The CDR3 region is CASSLYRDNEQFF. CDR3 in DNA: TGCGCCAGCAGCTTGTACAGGGACAATGAGCAGTTCTTC.

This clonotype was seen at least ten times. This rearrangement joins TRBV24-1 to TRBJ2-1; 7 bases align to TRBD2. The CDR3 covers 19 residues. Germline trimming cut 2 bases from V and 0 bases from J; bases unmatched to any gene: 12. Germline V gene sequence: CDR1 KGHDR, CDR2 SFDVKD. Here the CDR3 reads CATSDYEMGRGSSYNEQFF. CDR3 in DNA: TGTGCCACCAGTGATTACGAAATGGGGAGGGGAAGCTCCTACAATGAGCAGTTCTTC.

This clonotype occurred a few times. CDR3 protein: CASRTSGRPDYEQYF. The CDR3 DNA sequence: TGTGCCAGCAGGACCTCGGGACGGCCGGACTACGAGCAGTACTTC. The chain recombines TRBV6-1 with TRBJ2-7; D is possibly TRBD1 or TRBD2 (5 bases each). Germline V CDR1 and CDR2: MNHNS, SASEGT. V lost 6 bases and J lost 3, with 18 bases in between. This CDR3 is built from 15 residues.

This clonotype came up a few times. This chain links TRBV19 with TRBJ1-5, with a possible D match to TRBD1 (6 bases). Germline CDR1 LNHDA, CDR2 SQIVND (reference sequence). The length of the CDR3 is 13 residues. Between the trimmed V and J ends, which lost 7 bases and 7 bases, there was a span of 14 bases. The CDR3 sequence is CASTMGAGQPQHF. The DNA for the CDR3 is TGTGCCAGTACGATGGGGGCTGGCCAGCCCCAGCATTTT.

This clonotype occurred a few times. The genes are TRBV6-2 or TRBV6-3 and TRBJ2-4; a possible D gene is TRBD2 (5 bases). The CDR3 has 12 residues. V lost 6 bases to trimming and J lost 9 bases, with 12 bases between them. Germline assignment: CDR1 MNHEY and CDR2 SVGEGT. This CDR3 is CASSRRGPIQYF. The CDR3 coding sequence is TGTGCCAGCAGCCGCCGCGGGCCCATTCAGTACTTC.

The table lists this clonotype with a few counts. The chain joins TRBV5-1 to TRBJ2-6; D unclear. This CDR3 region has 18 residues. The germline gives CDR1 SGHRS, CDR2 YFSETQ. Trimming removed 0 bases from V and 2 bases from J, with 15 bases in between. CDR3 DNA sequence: TGCGCCAGCAGCTTGGGGTGGGGTTCCACCGCTGGGGCCAACGTCCTGACTTTC. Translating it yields CASSLGWGSTAGANVLTF.

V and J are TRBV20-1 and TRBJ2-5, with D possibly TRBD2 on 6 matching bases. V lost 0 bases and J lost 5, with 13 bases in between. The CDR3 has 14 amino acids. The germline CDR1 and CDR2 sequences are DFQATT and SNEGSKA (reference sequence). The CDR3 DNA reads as TGCAGTGCTAGAGACCTACTAGCCGAGGAGACCCAGTACTTC. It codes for CSARDLLAEETQYF.

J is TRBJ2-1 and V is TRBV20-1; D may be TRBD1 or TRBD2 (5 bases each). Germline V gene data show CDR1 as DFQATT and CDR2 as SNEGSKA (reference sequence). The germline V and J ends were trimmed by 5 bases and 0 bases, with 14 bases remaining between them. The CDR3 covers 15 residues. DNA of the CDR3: TGCAGTGCTGATCGGGACGGTAGCTCCTACAATGAGCAGTTCTTC. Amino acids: CSADRDGSSYNEQFF.